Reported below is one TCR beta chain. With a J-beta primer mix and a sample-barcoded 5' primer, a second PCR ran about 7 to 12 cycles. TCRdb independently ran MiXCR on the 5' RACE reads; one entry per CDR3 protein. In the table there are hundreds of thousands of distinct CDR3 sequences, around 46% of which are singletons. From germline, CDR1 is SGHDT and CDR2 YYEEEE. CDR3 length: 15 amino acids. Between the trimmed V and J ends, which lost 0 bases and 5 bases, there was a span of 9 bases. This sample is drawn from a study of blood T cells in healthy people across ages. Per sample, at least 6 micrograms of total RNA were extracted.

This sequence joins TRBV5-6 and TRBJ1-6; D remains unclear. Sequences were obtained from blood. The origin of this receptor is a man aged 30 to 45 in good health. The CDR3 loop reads CASSLGQANNSPLHF. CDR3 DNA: TGTGCCAGCAGCTTGGGACAAGCGAATAATTCACCCCTCCACTTT. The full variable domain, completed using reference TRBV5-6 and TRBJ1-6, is DAGVTQSPTHLIKTRGQQVTLRCSPKSGHDTVSWYQQALGQGPQFIFQYYEEEERQRGNFPDRFSGHQFPNYSSELNVNALLLGDSALYLCASSLGQANNSPLHFGNGTRLTVT.